This TCR beta chain is drawn from a study of T cells in Graves' hyperthyroidism and ophthalmopathy. Ten or more counts support this clonotype. Authors of the study amplified TCR beta CDR3 regions from RNA transcripts. With the HTBI primer set, the TCR CDR3 went through a first round of RT-PCR. TCRdb independently ran MiXCR on the multiplex PCR reads; one entry per CDR3 protein. The sample comprises more than 300,000 distinct CDR3 sequences, about 15% of which are singletons, and more than 30% rests with the top ten. The sample of blood was obtained at first hyperthyroidism diagnosis (before any ophthalmopathy symptoms). Germline assignment: CDR1 LGHDT and CDR2 YNNKEL (reference sequence). V gave up 4 bases and J gave up 7 bases, with 22 bases separating them. The CDR3 runs 17 residues.

The rearrangement joins TRBV3-1 to TRBJ1-4, with D perhaps matching TRBD1 (6 bases). The sample consisted of blood. This clonotype originated in a woman aged 25 to 45 with Graves' hyperthyroidism that later progressed to Graves' ophthalmopathy. CDR3 in amino acids: CASSPGRGPLAFEKLFF. The CDR3 region has the DNA TGTGCCAGCAGCCCGGGCAGGGGCCCCCTGGCCTTTGAAAAACTGTTTTTT.